A single sample is the source of the 31 T cell receptor beta chains below, sequenced in a study of blood T cell repertoires in COVID-19. Produced via immunoSEQ multiplex PCR; TCRdb's table is partial and in-frame only. The sample has some 240,000 clones; approximately 88% are singletons. Source material: PBMCs or T cells enriched from blood (not recorded which). The receptors shown here come from a middle-aged woman who had been exposed to COVID-19.

The V and J genes are TRBV30 and TRBJ1-1; perhaps TRBD1 as D (5 bases). The CDR3 extends over 14 amino acids. The V end was cut by 3 bases, the J end by 1 base, with 12 bases between. Per the germline V gene, CDR1 is GTSNPN and CDR2 is SVGIG (reference sequence). The CDR3: CAWRPDRQNTEAFF. The DNA for the CDR3 is TGTGCCTGGAGACCCGACAGACAGAACACTGAAGCTTTCTTT.

V usage is TRBV20-1 and J usage is TRBJ2-1; D call uncertain. CDR1 DFQATT and CDR2 SNEGSKA come from the germline V gene (reference sequence). The CDR3 extends over 11 amino acids. V lost 4 bases to trimming and J lost 4 bases, with 5 bases between them. The DNA of the CDR3 is TGCAGTGCTACCCATTACAATGAGCAGTTCTTC. Amino acids: CSATHYNEQFF.

This clone was detected once. The chain is built from TRBV10-3 and TRBJ1-1, with TRBD1 as a possible D gene (6 bases). This CDR3 has 14 amino acids. Germline V gene data show CDR1 as ENHRY and CDR2 as SYGVKD. Trimming stripped 0 bases from V and 4 bases from J, with 9 bases between. The CDR3 is CAISESRGTTEAFF. The CDR3 bases are TGTGCCATCAGTGAGTCAAGGGGGACCACTGAAGCTTTCTTT.

The J gene is TRBJ2-1, the V gene TRBV28; unclear D gene. The CDR3 contains 15 residues. CDR1 and CDR2 (germline): MDHEN, SYDVKM. The V end was cut by 4 bases, the J end by 0 bases, with 10 bases between. The CDR3 DNA reads TGTGCCAGCAGTTCCGGGTCAAGCTCCTACAATGAGCAGTTCTTC. It translates to CASSSGSSSYNEQFF.

The chain employs TRBV28 and TRBJ1-4; 8 bases align to TRBD1. Trimming cost V 4 bases and J 4 bases; bases outside gene matches: 5. Per the germline V gene, CDR1 is MDHEN and CDR2 is SYDVKM. This CDR3 spans 15 amino acids. The CDR3 DNA follows: TGTGCCAGCAGTTCACAGGGGGTTCATAATGAAAAACTGTTTTTT. Protein sequence: CASSSQGVHNEKLFF.

The rearrangement links TRBV6-6 to TRBJ2-1; D is uncertain. The CDR3 totals 16 residues. V lost 5 bases and J lost 0, with 14 bases in between. The germline V gene has CDR1 MNHNY and CDR2 SVGAGI (reference sequence). The CDR3 loop is CASSRAPYSSYNEQFF. As DNA, the CDR3 is TGTGCCAGCAGTCGAGCTCCTTACAGCTCCTACAATGAGCAGTTCTTC.

This clone was seen a single time. This chain joins TRBV10-1 and TRBJ2-7, with TRBD1 matching over 11 bases. V trimming: 0 bases; J trimming: 5 bases; junction bases outside the gene matches: 12. This CDR3 spans 18 amino acids. Germline loops: CDR1 WNHNN, CDR2 SYGVQD (reference sequence). The CDR3 reads CASSESFKLDRGPHEQYV. The CDR3 DNA follows: TGCGCCAGCAGTGAGTCCTTTAAACTGGACAGGGGGCCCCACGAGCAGTACGTC.

The chain combines TRBV6-4 with TRBJ2-1, with a possible D match to TRBD2 (6 bases). Germline values: CDR1 MRHNA, CDR2 SNTAGT. Trimming pared 0 bases from V and 6 bases from J, leaving 15 bases between. The CDR3 runs 16 residues. CDR3 sequence reads: CASSDSVSLAFNEQFF. Written as DNA, the CDR3 is TGTGCCAGCAGTGACTCGGTCAGTCTAGCGTTCAATGAGCAGTTCTTC.

The chain employs TRBV30 and TRBJ1-6, with D tentatively TRBD1 (6 bases). CDR1 and CDR2 (germline): GTSNPN, SVGIG (reference sequence). V shed 3 bases and J shed 7 bases, with 16 bases lying between them. The CDR3 loop spans 15 amino acids. For the CDR3, the DNA is TGTGCCTGGAGCCCCCAGACAGGCTGGAATTCACCCCTCCACTTT. Residues: CAWSPQTGWNSPLHF.

This clone was recorded once. The J gene is TRBJ2-5, the V gene TRBV7-9; tentatively, D is TRBD2 (5 bases). Germline V gene sequence: CDR1 SEHNR, CDR2 FQNEAQ (reference sequence). The V end lost 2 bases, the J end lost 2 bases, and 9 bases lay between the germline ends. This CDR3 comprises 14 residues. The CDR3 loop reads CASSLWTLQETQYF. The CDR3 DNA is TGTGCCAGCAGCTTATGGACTCTGCAAGAGACCCAGTACTTC.

For the CDR3, the DNA is TGTGCCAGCAGCGACAGGCCCGCAGGGGGCACTGAAGCTTTCTTT. Translated, it gives CASSDRPAGGTEAFF. This chain connects TRBV11-2 to TRBJ1-1; 7 bases agree with TRBD1. Unmatched junction bases numbered 10, after V lost 5 bases and J lost 4 bases. The germline V gene has CDR1 SGHAT and CDR2 FQNNGV. The CDR3 has 15 residues.

The chain carries TRBV5-1 and TRBJ2-7; D is uncertain. Germline CDR1 is SGHRS and CDR2 is YFSETQ. V lost 4 bases and J lost 4, with 18 bases in between. The CDR3 has 15 residues. The CDR3 bases are TGCGCCAGCAGCCCGACTGGCTGGCGTGAATACGAGCAGTACTTC. Translated: CASSPTGWREYEQYF.

The chain recombines TRBV12-3 or TRBV12-4 with TRBJ1-1; maybe TRBD1 (6 bases). This CDR3 has 13 residues. The V end was cut by 5 bases, the J end by 4 bases, with 11 bases between. DNA for the CDR3: TGTGCCAGCAGTCCGGGACACATCACTGAAGCTTTCTTT. Protein product: CASSPGHITEAFF.

The chain recombines TRBV30 with TRBJ1-6; D possibly corresponds to TRBD1 (6 bases). V was trimmed by 0 bases and J by 8 bases, leaving 11 bases between them. CDR1 is GTSNPN, CDR2 SVGIG, per germline (reference sequence). This CDR3 region has 14 residues. The CDR3 bases are TGTGCCTGGAGTGTACAGGGTTTCGATTCACCCCTCCACTTT. Amino acids: CAWSVQGFDSPLHF.

CDR3 loop: CASSPANRGVWTEAFF. In nucleotides, the CDR3 is TGTGCCAGCAGCCCTGCTAACAGGGGTGTTTGGACTGAAGCTTTCTTT. The chain uses TRBV14 and TRBJ1-1; the match to TRBD1 covers 7 bases. The CDR3 runs 16 residues. V was clipped by 4 bases and J by 5 bases; unmatched bases: 13. CDR1 and CDR2 from the germline V gene are SGHDN and FVKESK.

Details on this clone: Other DNA sequences from this sample encode an identical CDR3 as well. The chain couples TRBV12-3 or TRBV12-4 to TRBJ1-1, with unresolved D. CDR3 size: 11 residues. The V end was cut by 4 bases, the J end by 11 bases, with 11 bases between. CDR3 region: CASSSRGEAFF. The CDR3 DNA reads TGTGCCAGCAGTTCTCGGGGTGAGGCTTTCTTT.

This chain links TRBV7-2 with TRBJ1-6; D is unresolved. This CDR3 has 15 amino acids. V gave up 1 base and J gave up 9 bases, with 13 bases separating them. Germline CDR1 is SGHTA and CDR2 is FQGNSA. CDR3 amino acids: CASSLVLGTGSPLHF. For the CDR3, the DNA is TGTGCCAGCAGCTTAGTGCTTGGAACGGGTTCACCCCTCCACTTT. Based on the CDR3 plus reference TRBV7-2 and TRBJ1-6, the full variable domain is GAGVSQSPSNKVTEKGKDVELRCDPISGHTALYWYRQSLGQGLEFLIYFQGNSAPDKSGLPSDRFSAERTGGSVSTLTIQRTQQEDSAVYLCASSLVLGTGSPLHFGNGTRLTVT.

This clone was observed once. This sequence joins TRBV29-1 and TRBJ1-2, with 8 bases that match TRBD1. From germline, CDR1 is SQVTM and CDR2 ANQGSEA. V lost 3 bases, J lost 7 bases, and 7 bases stayed unmatched. The CDR3 loop spans 13 amino acids. The CDR3 DNA reads TGCAGCGTTGAGGCAGGGGGCGGGCTTGGCTACACCTTC. Amino acids: CSVEAGGGLGYTF.

This chain joins TRBV4-1 and TRBJ1-2; D remains unclear. Germline V lookup: CDR1 MGHRA, CDR2 YSYEKL. The CDR3 is 14 residues long. V was clipped by 1 base and J by 2 bases, with 8 bases between them. The CDR3 loop reads CASSQGDINYGYTF. The CDR3 DNA follows: TGCGCCAGCAGCCAAGGAGACATCAACTATGGCTACACCTTC.

This clone occurred once. The chain recombines TRBV29-1 with TRBJ1-1; TRBD1 might be the D (5 bases). This CDR3 region has 11 residues. The germline V gene has CDR1 SQVTM and CDR2 ANQGSEA. Trimming stripped 4 bases from V and 5 bases from J, with 8 bases between. CDR3 sequence reads: CSVVGETEAFF. CDR3 DNA: TGCAGCGTTGTAGGGGAAACTGAAGCTTTCTTT.

This clone appeared a few times. The chain employs TRBV27 and TRBJ1-2; D unclear. The germline CDR1 and CDR2 sequences are MNHEY and SMNVEV (reference sequence). This CDR3 region has 14 residues. Trimming took off 1 base at V and 8 bases at J, with 14 bases between the two ends. CDR3 nucleotide sequence: TGTGCCAGCAGTTTATACAGCTCAGCTTCGGGCTACACCTTC. Protein: CASSLYSSASGYTF.

V usage is TRBV1 and J usage is TRBJ2-3; the table names TRBD2, a call not compared with the DNA. TRBV1 is flagged as a pseudogene. The CDR3 contains 15 residues. The CDR3 bases are TGCACCAGCACCCATAGGGAGGCAGTCCCCTATACGCAGTATTTT. Translated, it gives CTSTHREAVPYTQYF.

This chain connects TRBV25-1 to TRBJ2-1; TRBD2 is a possible D gene (6 bases). The germline CDR1 and CDR2 sequences are MGHDK and SYGVNS. The CDR3 loop spans 14 amino acids. Trimming shortened V by 1 base and J by 4 bases, and 8 bases separated the two germline ends. The CDR3 bases are TGTGCCAGCAGTGAATCCGGGGGATACAATGAGCAGTTCTTC. Protein sequence: CASSESGGYNEQFF.

This clone was observed a single time. The V and J genes are TRBV11-2 and TRBJ2-7, with 12 bases aligning to TRBD1. CDR3 length: 16 residues. Germline-derived CDR1 and CDR2 are SGHAT and FQNNGV. V gave up 1 base and J gave up 6 bases; unmatched junction bases: 7. The CDR3 DNA is TGTGCCAGCAGCTTAGTGACCGGGACAGGGGGCGGCGAGCAGTACTTC. It translates to CASSLVTGTGGGEQYF.

The chain links TRBV12-3 or TRBV12-4 to TRBJ2-1; D perhaps matches TRBD1 (5 bases). The CDR3 is made up of 13 amino acids. V was trimmed by 5 bases and J by 7 bases, leaving 12 bases between them. Here the CDR3 reads CASSPDRLNEQFF. The DNA for the CDR3 is TGTGCCAGCAGTCCAGACAGACTTAATGAGCAGTTCTTC.

The rearrangement links TRBV7-2 to TRBJ2-1, with D maybe TRBD2 (6 bases). V was clipped by 4 bases and J by 0 bases, with 22 bases between them. Germline assignment: CDR1 SGHTA and CDR2 FQGNSA. There are 19 residues in the CDR3. DNA for the CDR3: TGTGCCAGCAGCTCCCTTCGGGACTTCCCCCCTAGCTCCTACAATGAGCAGTTCTTC. Translated, it gives CASSSLRDFPPSSYNEQFF.

The J gene is TRBJ1-5, the V gene TRBV28; no definite D call. CDR1 and CDR2 from the germline V gene are MDHEN and SYDVKM. CDR3 length: 12 residues. The V end lost 8 bases, the J end lost 4 bases, and 9 bases lay between the germline ends. The CDR3 DNA reads as TGTGCCAGCGGAACTACAAATCAGCCCCAGCATTTT. It codes for CASGTTNQPQHF.

The CDR3 is CAISEAVRDSWQFF. In nucleotides, the CDR3 is TGTGCCATCAGTGAGGCGGTACGGGATTCGTGGCAGTTCTTC. The chain uses TRBV10-3 and TRBJ2-1, with D tentatively TRBD2 (5 bases). The CDR3 sequence is 14 residues long. V was shortened by 2 bases and J by 12 bases, with 17 bases between the two germline ends. Germline V gene sequence: CDR1 ENHRY, CDR2 SYGVKD.

The chain links TRBV27 to TRBJ2-1; 10 nucleotides align to TRBD1. The germline CDR1 and CDR2 sequences are MNHEY and SMNVEV (reference sequence). J lost 5 bases, V lost 7 bases, and 11 bases had no gene match. The CDR3 consists of 16 residues. DNA for the CDR3: TGTGCCAGCACCCGACTGGGACAGGGGAAGAACAATGAGCAGTTCTTC. Amino acid sequence: CASTRLGQGKNNEQFF.

The gene calls are TRBV6-4 and TRBJ2-1; D gene unclear. The ends were cut back, 3 bases at V and 8 bases at J, with 11 bases in the middle. The CDR3 loop spans 13 amino acids. Germline CDR1 reads MRHNA; CDR2 reads SNTAGT. This chain's CDR3 is CASSEGGMDEQFF. Written as DNA, the CDR3 is TGTGCCAGCAGTGAAGGCGGTATGGATGAGCAGTTCTTC.

This chain joins TRBV28 and TRBJ1-5, with a tentative D call TRBD1 (5 bases). V dropped 0 bases and J dropped 7 bases, with 13 bases sitting between them. The CDR3 contains 15 residues. The V gene's germline CDR1 is MDHEN and CDR2 SYDVKM. CDR3 residues: CASSLWAGRNQPQHF. The CDR3 region has the DNA TGTGCCAGCAGTTTATGGGCAGGGAGGAACCAGCCCCAGCATTTT.